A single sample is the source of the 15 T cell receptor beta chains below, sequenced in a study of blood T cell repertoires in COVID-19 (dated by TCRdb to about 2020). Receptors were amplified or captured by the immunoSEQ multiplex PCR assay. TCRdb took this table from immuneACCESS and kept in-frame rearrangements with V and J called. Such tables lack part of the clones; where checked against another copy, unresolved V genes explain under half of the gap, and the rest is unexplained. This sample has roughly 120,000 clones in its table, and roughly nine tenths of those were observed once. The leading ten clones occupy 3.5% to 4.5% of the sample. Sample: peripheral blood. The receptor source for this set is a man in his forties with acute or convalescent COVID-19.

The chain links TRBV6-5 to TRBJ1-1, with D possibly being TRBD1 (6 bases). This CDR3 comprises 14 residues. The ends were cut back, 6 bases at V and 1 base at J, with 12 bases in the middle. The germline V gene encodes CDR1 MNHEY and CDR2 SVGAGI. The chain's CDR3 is CASSRDIENTEAFF. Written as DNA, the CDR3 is TGTGCCAGCAGCCGGGACATAGAGAACACTGAAGCTTTCTTT.

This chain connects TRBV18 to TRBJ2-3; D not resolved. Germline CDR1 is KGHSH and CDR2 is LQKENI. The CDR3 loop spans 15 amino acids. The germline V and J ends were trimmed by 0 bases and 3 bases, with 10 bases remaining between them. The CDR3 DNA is TGTGCCAGCTCACCACCAGTGGGCTTAACAGATACGCAGTATTTT. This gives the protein CASSPPVGLTDTQYF. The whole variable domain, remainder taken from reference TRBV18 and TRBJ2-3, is NAGVMQNPRHLVRRRGQEARLRCSPMKGHSHVYWYRQLPEEGLKFMVYLQKENIIDESGMPKERFSAEFPKEGPSILRIQQVVRGDSAAYFCASSPPVGLTDTQYFGPGTRLTVL.

The CDR3 sequence: CASSIAGTANIQYF. DNA of the CDR3: TGTGCCAGCAGTATCGCCGGGACAGCGAACATTCAGTACTTC. The chain recombines TRBV27 with TRBJ2-4; 7 bases are shared with TRBD1. Losses at the gene ends were 5 bases for V and 7 bases for J; bases not matched to a gene: 8. The CDR3 has 14 amino acids. In germline, CDR1 is MNHEY, CDR2 SMNVEV (reference sequence).

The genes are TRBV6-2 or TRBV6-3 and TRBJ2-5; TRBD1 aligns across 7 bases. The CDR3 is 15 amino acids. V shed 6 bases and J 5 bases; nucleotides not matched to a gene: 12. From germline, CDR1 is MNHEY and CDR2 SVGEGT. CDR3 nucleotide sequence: TGTGCCAGCAGCGGAGTGATGAGGGGGCGCGAGACCCAGTACTTC. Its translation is CASSGVMRGRETQYF.

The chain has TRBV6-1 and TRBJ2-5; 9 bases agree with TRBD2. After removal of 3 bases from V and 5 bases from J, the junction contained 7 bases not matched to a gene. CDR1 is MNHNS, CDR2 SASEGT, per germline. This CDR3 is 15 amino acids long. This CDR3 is CASSDSGRTEETQYF. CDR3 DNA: TGTGCCAGCAGTGACAGCGGGAGGACGGAGGAGACCCAGTACTTC.

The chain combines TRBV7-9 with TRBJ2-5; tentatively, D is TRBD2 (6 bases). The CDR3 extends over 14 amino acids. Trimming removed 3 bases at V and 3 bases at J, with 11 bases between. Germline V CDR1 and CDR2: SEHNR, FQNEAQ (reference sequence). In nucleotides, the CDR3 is TGTGCCAGCAGCTTGACGGACTATGAAGAGACCCAGTACTTC. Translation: CASSLTDYEETQYF.

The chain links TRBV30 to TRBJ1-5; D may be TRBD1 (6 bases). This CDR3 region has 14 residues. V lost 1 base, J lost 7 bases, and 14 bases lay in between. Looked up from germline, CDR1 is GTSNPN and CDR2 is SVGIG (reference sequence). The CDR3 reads CAWSGGGGGQPQHF. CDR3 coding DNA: TGTGCCTGGAGTGGCGGGGGGGGCGGACAGCCCCAGCATTTT.

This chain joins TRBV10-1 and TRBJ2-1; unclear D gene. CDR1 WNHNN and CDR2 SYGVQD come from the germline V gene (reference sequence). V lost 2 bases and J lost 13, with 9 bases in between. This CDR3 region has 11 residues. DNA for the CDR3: TGCGCCAGCAGTGAGGACTCCCTACAGTTCTTC. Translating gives CASSEDSLQFF.

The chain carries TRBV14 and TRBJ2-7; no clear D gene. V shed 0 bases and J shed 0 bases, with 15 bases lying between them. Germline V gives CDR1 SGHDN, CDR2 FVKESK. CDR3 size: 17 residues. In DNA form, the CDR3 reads TGTGCCAGCAGCCAAGAAATAAAGTTTACTCACTCCTACGAGCAGTACTTC. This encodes CASSQEIKFTHSYEQYF.

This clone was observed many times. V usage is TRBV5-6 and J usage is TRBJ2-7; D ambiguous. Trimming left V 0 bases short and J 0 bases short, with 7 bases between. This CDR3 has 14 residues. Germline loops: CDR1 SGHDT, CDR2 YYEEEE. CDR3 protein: CASSLVENSYEQYF. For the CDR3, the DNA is TGTGCCAGCAGCTTGGTGGAGAACTCCTACGAGCAGTACTTC.

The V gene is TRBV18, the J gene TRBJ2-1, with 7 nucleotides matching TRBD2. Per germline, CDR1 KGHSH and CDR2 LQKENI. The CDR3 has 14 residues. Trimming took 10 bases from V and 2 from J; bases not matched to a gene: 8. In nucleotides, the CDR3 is TGTGCCACCGGGGGGAACTACCCCTACAATGAGCAGTTCTTC. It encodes CATGGNYPYNEQFF.

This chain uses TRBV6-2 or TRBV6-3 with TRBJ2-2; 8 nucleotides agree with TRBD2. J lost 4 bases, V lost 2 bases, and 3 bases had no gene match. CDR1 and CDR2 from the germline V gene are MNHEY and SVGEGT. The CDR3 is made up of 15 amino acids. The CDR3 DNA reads TGTGCCAGCAGTTACGGACTAGCTCGCACCGGGGAGCTGTTTTTT. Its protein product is CASSYGLARTGELFF.

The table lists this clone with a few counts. The CDR3 is CASSLGVQGENYGYTF. The CDR3 DNA is TGTGCCAGCAGCTTAGGGGTCCAGGGGGAGAACTATGGCTACACCTTC. This chain uses TRBV7-2 with TRBJ1-2, with 7 bases aligning to TRBD1. With V trimmed by 1 base and J by 2 bases, 7 bases remained unmatched. The CDR3 has 16 residues. Germline loops: CDR1 SGHTA, CDR2 FQGNSA.

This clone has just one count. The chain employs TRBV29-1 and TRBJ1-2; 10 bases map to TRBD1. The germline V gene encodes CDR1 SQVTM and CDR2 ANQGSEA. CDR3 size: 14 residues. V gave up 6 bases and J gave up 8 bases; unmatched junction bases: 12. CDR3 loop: CSVDRDRGPGGYTF. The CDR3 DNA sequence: TGCAGCGTCGACCGCGACAGGGGGCCGGGGGGCTACACCTTC.

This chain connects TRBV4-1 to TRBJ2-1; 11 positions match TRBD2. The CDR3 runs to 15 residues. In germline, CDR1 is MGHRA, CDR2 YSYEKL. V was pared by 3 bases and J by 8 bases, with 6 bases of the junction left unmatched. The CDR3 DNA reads TGCGCCAGCAGCCATCCTGGGACTAGCGGCGATGAGCAGTTCTTC. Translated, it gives CASSHPGTSGDEQFF.